The next 25 T cell receptor beta chains were all read from a single sample in a study of radiation and T cells in renal cell carcinoma. Treatment defined: 15 Gy SBRT to primary tumor, nephrectomy 4 weeks later. Using immunoSEQ multiplex PCR, the repertoire was profiled, and TCRdb retains in-frame clones only, with some absent. The table includes around 20,000 clones, roughly half detected once. The sample consisted of tumor tissue, taken from a patient whose treatment included radiotherapy and nephrectomy. These receptors came from a woman aged 50 to 60 with renal cell carcinoma.

The chain joins TRBV30 to TRBJ2-3, with D maybe TRBD1 (6 bases). The germline V and J ends were trimmed by 5 bases and 2 bases, with 11 bases remaining between them. The CDR3 has 13 amino acids. Per germline, CDR1 GTSNPN and CDR2 SVGIG (reference sequence). The CDR3 here is CAWRRGDTDTQYF. CDR3 coding DNA: TGTGCCTGGCGCAGGGGTGACACAGATACGCAGTATTTT.

This clone was found a few times. V is TRBV19 and J is TRBJ2-7, with D possibly matching TRBD1 (5 bases). Germline-derived CDR1 and CDR2 are LNHDA and SQIVND (reference sequence). The V end was cut by 6 bases, the J end by 6 bases, with 15 bases between. The CDR3 contains 13 residues. In DNA form, the CDR3 reads TGTGCCAGTAGCAAGGGATTTCAGGGCGAGCAGTACTTC. Amino acid sequence: CASSKGFQGEQYF.

This clone has a handful of counts. CDR3 residues: CASSHRGGARTDTQYF. CDR3 DNA sequence: TGTGCCAGCAGCCACCGGGGGGGGGCCCGAACAGATACGCAGTATTTT. The chain couples TRBV5-5 to TRBJ2-3, with 8 nucleotides matching TRBD2. Germline CDR1 reads SGHKS; CDR2 reads YYEKEE (reference sequence). The CDR3 is made up of 16 amino acids. The J segment lost 3 bases and the V segment lost 4 bases, leaving 10 bases of the junction unmatched.

This chain joins TRBV2 and TRBJ1-4; maybe TRBD1 (6 bases). Germline V lookup: CDR1 SNHLY, CDR2 FYNNEI. V lost 6 bases and J lost 8, with 13 bases in between. The CDR3 is 13 amino acids. The CDR3 spells CASSPGQREKLFF. CDR3 coding DNA: TGTGCCAGCAGCCCAGGACAGAGGGAAAAACTGTTTTTT. The full variable domain, with the rest looked up from reference TRBV2 and TRBJ1-4, is EPEVTQTPSHQVTQMGQEVILRCVPISNHLYFYWYRQILGQKVEFLVSFYNNEISEKSEIFDDQFSVERPDGSNFTLKIRSTKLEDSAMYFCASSPGQREKLFFGSGTQLSVL.

The J gene is TRBJ2-2, the V gene TRBV19; TRBD2 aligns across 10 bases. This CDR3 has 15 residues. The J segment lost 2 bases and the V segment lost 6 bases, leaving 3 bases of the junction unmatched. Per germline, CDR1 LNHDA and CDR2 SQIVND (reference sequence). CDR3 DNA: TGTGCCAGTAGCGGACTAGCGGTTAACACCGGGGAGCTGTTTTTT. It is translated as CASSGLAVNTGELFF.

This chain connects TRBV7-2 to TRBJ2-7, with TRBD2 identical over 10 bases. The CDR3 spans 14 residues. Germline CDR1 is SGHTA and CDR2 is FQGNSA. With V trimmed by 5 bases and J by 3 bases, 4 bases remained unmatched. DNA for the CDR3: TGTGCCAGCAGCCGACTAGCGGGCGACTACGAGCAGTACTTC. Translation gives CASSRLAGDYEQYF.

The chain links TRBV5-5 to TRBJ2-7, with unresolved D. The germline V gene has CDR1 SGHKS and CDR2 YYEKEE (reference sequence). The germline V and J ends were trimmed by 1 base and 4 bases, with 9 bases remaining between them. This CDR3 region has 13 residues. The chain's CDR3 is CASSLPDWYEQYF. CDR3 sequence (DNA): TGTGCCAGCAGCTTGCCAGACTGGTACGAGCAGTACTTC.

The chain uses TRBV6-6 and TRBJ2-1, with TRBD2 identical over 7 bases. Germline trimming cut 5 bases from V and 13 bases from J; bases unmatched to any gene: 8. This CDR3 spans 12 amino acids. Germline values: CDR1 MNHNY, CDR2 SVGAGI (reference sequence). The CDR3 sequence is CASSPSLAQQFF. In DNA form, the CDR3 reads TGTGCCAGCAGTCCCTCACTAGCGCAACAGTTCTTC.

The chain links TRBV9 to TRBJ2-7; D gene uncertain. V was shortened by 0 bases and J by 5 bases, with 3 bases between the two germline ends. Germline V gene sequence: CDR1 SGDLS, CDR2 YYNGEE. The CDR3 is made up of 11 amino acids. CDR3 sequence reads: CASSVDNEQYF. CDR3 DNA: TGTGCCAGCAGCGTAGATAACGAGCAGTACTTC.

This chain uses TRBV9 with TRBJ2-7; perhaps D is TRBD1 or TRBD2 (5 bases each). There are 15 residues in the CDR3. CDR1 and CDR2 (germline): SGDLS, YYNGEE. Trimming removed 0 bases at V and 6 bases at J, with 16 bases between. The CDR3 loop is CASSVGRGLDGEQYF. DNA for the CDR3: TGTGCCAGCAGCGTAGGCCGGGGCCTGGATGGCGAGCAGTACTTC.

This clone has only one observation. The V and J genes are TRBV29-1 and TRBJ2-7; TRBD1 matches at 9 bases. The CDR3 totals 13 residues. The germline V gene has CDR1 SQVTM and CDR2 ANQGSEA. J lost 3 bases, V lost 7 bases, and 7 bases had no gene match. DNA of the CDR3: TGCAGCGCTACGGGACAGGGTAACTACGAGCAGTACTTC. Its protein is CSATGQGNYEQYF.

The V and J genes are TRBV2 and TRBJ1-6; a possible D gene is TRBD1 (5 bases). This CDR3 is built from 12 residues. V was pared by 9 bases and J by 8 bases, with 11 bases between. Germline V lookup: CDR1 SNHLY, CDR2 FYNNEI. The CDR3, as DNA: TGTGCCAGTCACGGACAATATTCACCCCTCCACTTT. Translated, it gives CASHGQYSPLHF.

This clone was counted a few times. V is TRBV4-1 and J is TRBJ2-7; D is unclear. The germline V gene has CDR1 MGHRA and CDR2 YSYEKL. V gave up 1 base and J gave up 4 bases, with 14 bases separating them. The CDR3 runs 15 residues. DNA for the CDR3: TGCGCCAGCAGCCAAGGGGTTTCTCCTGGGTACGAGCAGTACTTC. This codes for CASSQGVSPGYEQYF.

This chain joins TRBV7-9 and TRBJ1-1, with D maybe TRBD1 (5 bases). Trimming took off 4 bases at V and 5 bases at J, with 20 bases between the two ends. CDR3 length: 16 amino acids. CDR1 is SEHNR and CDR2 is FQNEAQ in the germline V gene (reference sequence). The CDR3 loop is CASSSRGGVGYTEAFF. The CDR3 region has the DNA TGTGCCAGCAGCTCCCGGGGGGGAGTGGGGTATACTGAAGCTTTCTTT.

This chain uses TRBV14 with TRBJ2-4, with a weak D call TRBD1 (5 bases). Germline values: CDR1 SGHDN, CDR2 FVKESK. V was pared by 8 bases and J by 2 bases, with 16 bases between. The CDR3 runs to 15 residues. The CDR3 protein is CASSPRGFTKNIQYF. DNA for the CDR3: TGTGCCAGCTCTCCAAGGGGCTTTACCAAAAACATTCAGTACTTC.

J is TRBJ2-7 and V is TRBV28; 8 bases line up with TRBD2. V lost 6 bases and J lost 5; bases outside the gene matches: 6. From germline, CDR1 is MDHEN and CDR2 SYDVKM. CDR3 length: 13 amino acids. DNA of the CDR3: TGTGCCAGCAGGTCGGGGGGGCGCGACGAGCAGTACTTC. Its translation: CASRSGGRDEQYF.

The chain recombines TRBV2 with TRBJ2-1; TRBD1 matches at 7 bases. The trim removed 5 bases at V and 3 bases at J, leaving 4 bases unmatched. This CDR3 has 14 residues. The germline V gene has CDR1 SNHLY and CDR2 FYNNEI. The CDR3 bases are TGTGCCAGCAGTTGGCAGGGGGTCTACAATGAGCAGTTCTTC. This sequence encodes CASSWQGVYNEQFF.

This clone was counted a single time. The genes are TRBV7-3 and TRBJ2-5, with D tentatively TRBD1 (5 bases). V was trimmed by 1 base and J by 3 bases, leaving 12 bases between them. CDR1 and CDR2 (germline): SGHTA, FQGTGA. This CDR3 comprises 15 residues. The CDR3 DNA follows: TGTGCCAGCAGCTTAAGCCAGGGTAGTGAAGAGACCCAGTACTTC. Its protein is CASSLSQGSEETQYF.

The chain combines TRBV9 with TRBJ2-7; 9 bases map to TRBD1. After removal of 0 bases from V and 2 bases from J, the junction contained 3 bases not matched to a gene. The CDR3 contains 15 residues. Germline CDR1 and CDR2: SGDLS and YYNGEE. CDR3 region: CASSVAGDRAYEQYF. For the CDR3, the DNA is TGTGCCAGCAGCGTAGCTGGGGACAGGGCCTACGAGCAGTACTTC.

The chain joins TRBV5-1 to TRBJ2-5, with TRBD1 matching over 9 bases. This CDR3 spans 14 amino acids. Unmatched junction bases numbered 5, after V lost 3 bases and J lost 5 bases. Germline V lookup: CDR1 SGHRS, CDR2 YFSETQ. CDR3: CASSYGQGRETQYF. DNA of the CDR3: TGCGCCAGCAGCTACGGACAGGGGAGGGAGACCCAGTACTTC.

The rearrangement uses TRBV10-3 and TRBJ1-1; 9 bases agree with TRBD1. V was clipped by 4 bases and J by 3 bases; unmatched bases: 6. The CDR3 has 15 residues. Germline V lookup: CDR1 ENHRY, CDR2 SYGVKD. CDR3 DNA sequence: TGTGCCATCAGTGGGGGGACAGGGTGGGACACTGAAGCTTTCTTT. This encodes CAISGGTGWDTEAFF.

This clone showed up just a few times. A read error may account for a junction end that differs from germline. V and J are TRBV7-7 and TRBJ2-4, with D possibly being TRBD1 (6 bases). CDR3 length equals 16 residues. Per the germline V gene, CDR1 is SSHAT and CDR2 is FNYEAQ (reference sequence). The DNA of the CDR3 is TGTGCTAGCAGCTTAGGGGTTAGGGGGAGTATAAACATTCAGTACTTC. It codes for CASSLGVRGSINIQYF.

V gene TRBV5-1 combines with J gene TRBJ1-4; D is ambiguous. Germline values: CDR1 SGHRS, CDR2 YFSETQ. Trimming removed 4 bases at V and 8 bases at J, with 15 bases between. CDR3 length: 14 amino acids. The CDR3 here is CASSQDLRSEKLFF. CDR3 DNA: TGCGCCAGCAGCCAAGACCTACGGTCGGAAAAACTGTTTTTT.

The chain has TRBV7-9 and TRBJ2-3; D gene unclear. The germline V gene encodes CDR1 SEHNR and CDR2 FQNEAQ (reference sequence). Trimming stripped 1 base from V and 4 bases from J, with 3 bases between. The CDR3 is made up of 12 amino acids. The DNA of the CDR3 is TGTGCCAGCAGCTTAGGTCCAGATACGCAGTATTTT. Translating it yields CASSLGPDTQYF. Together with reference TRBV7-9 and TRBJ2-3, the CDR3 gives the full variable domain: DTGVSQNPRHKITKRGQNVTFRCDPISEHNRLYWYRQTLGQGPEFLTYFQNEAQLEKSRLLSDRFSAERPKGSFSTLEIQRTEQGDSAMYLCASSLGPDTQYFGPGTRLTVL.

This rearrangement joins TRBV11-1 to TRBJ2-7, with 10 nucleotides matching TRBD2. V shed 3 bases and J 2 bases; nucleotides not matched to a gene: 4. Per germline, CDR1 SGHAT and CDR2 FQDESV (reference sequence). This CDR3 has 15 residues. CDR3 amino acids: CASSFGSGGTYEQYF. Written as DNA, the CDR3 is TGTGCCAGCAGCTTTGGTAGCGGGGGGACCTACGAGCAGTACTTC.